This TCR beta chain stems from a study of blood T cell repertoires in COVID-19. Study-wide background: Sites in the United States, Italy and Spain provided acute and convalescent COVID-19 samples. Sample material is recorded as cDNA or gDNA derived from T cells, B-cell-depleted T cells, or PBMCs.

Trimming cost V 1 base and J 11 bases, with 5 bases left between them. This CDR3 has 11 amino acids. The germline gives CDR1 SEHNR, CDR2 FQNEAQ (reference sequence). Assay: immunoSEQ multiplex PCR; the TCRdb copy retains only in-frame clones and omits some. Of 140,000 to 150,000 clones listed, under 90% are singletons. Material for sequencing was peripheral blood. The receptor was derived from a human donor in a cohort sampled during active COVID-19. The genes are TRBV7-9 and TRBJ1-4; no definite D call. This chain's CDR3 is CASSLDSKLFF. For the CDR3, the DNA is TGTGCCAGCAGCTTAGACTCCAAACTGTTTTTT.